This T cell receptor beta chain stems from a study of cytomegalovirus exposure and HLA in healthy donors. PCR used 60 Vbeta primers and 13 Jbeta primers. The repertoire was sequenced with immunoSEQ multiplex PCR; TCRdb's copy has only in-frame clones and lacks some. In the table there are some 140,000 clones, 70% to 80% of which are singletons. Unmatched junction bases numbered 2, after V lost 1 base and J lost 3 bases. The germline V gene encodes CDR1 SGHNT and CDR2 YYREEE (reference sequence). The CDR3 has 14 amino acids. Sequenced material: PBMCs. J is TRBJ2-7 and V is TRBV5-4, with 9 bases identical to TRBD2. The source is a woman in her forties or fifties in good health and CMV-seropositive. CDR3 coding DNA: TGTGCCAGCAGCTTGATGACTAGCGGCTACGAGCAGTACTTC. Translation: CASSLMTSGYEQYF.